One and the same sample provided the 31 T cell receptor beta chains below, sequenced in a study of beta chain features in type 1 diabetes. Expressed TCRB transcripts were sequenced because the isolated RNA had all been reverse transcribed beforehand. Profiled with immunoSEQ multiplex PCR; TCRdb holds only in-frame clones, not every one. The sample shows roughly 240,000 clones, 20% to 25% of them seen only once. Findings and limits, study-wide: Shorter TCRB CDR3s, moderately but significantly so, marked every one of the four CD4+ subsets in Type 1 diabetes patients.

No antigen is known for these receptors. The sample consisted of naive CD4+ T cells from blood. Receptors were obtained from a woman aged 25 to 45 with type 1 diabetes.

This clone has just a few counts. This sample includes further DNA sequences coding for the same CDR3. The chain is built from TRBV11-2 and TRBJ1-2; 8 nucleotides align to TRBD1. CDR3 size: 13 residues. V dropped 4 bases and J dropped 4; count of bases not matched to a gene: 2. The germline V gene has CDR1 SGHAT and CDR2 FQNNGV. The CDR3 loop reads CASSSDRGYGYTF. In DNA, the CDR3 is TGTGCCAGCAGCTCTGACAGGGGCTATGGCTACACCTTC.

This clone was seen once. J is TRBJ1-4 and V is TRBV18; D is unclear. The germline CDR1 and CDR2 sequences are KGHSH and LQKENI. This CDR3 has 15 residues. V dropped 1 base and J dropped 0 bases, with 6 bases sitting between them. Written as DNA, the CDR3 is TGTGCCAGCTCACCACGCGGTGCAACTAATGAAAAACTGTTTTTT. This encodes CASSPRGATNEKLFF. The variable domain in full, completed from reference TRBV18 and TRBJ1-4, reads NAGVMQNPRHLVRRRGQEARLRCSPMKGHSHVYWYRQLPEEGLKFMVYLQKENIIDESGMPKERFSAEFPKEGPSILRIQQVVRGDSAAYFCASSPRGATNEKLFFGSGTQLSVL.

In its sample, this clone was seen a few times. The J gene is TRBJ2-1, the V gene TRBV28, with D possibly being TRBD1 (6 bases). The V and J ends lost 1 base and 6 bases respectively, with 13 bases between them. The CDR3 consists of 15 residues. Germline CDR1 is MDHEN and CDR2 is SYDVKM. The CDR3 protein is CASSLYSRGSNEQFF. For the CDR3, the DNA is TGTGCCAGCAGTTTATATTCTAGGGGGAGCAATGAGCAGTTCTTC.

V is TRBV9 and J is TRBJ2-2, with D possibly being TRBD1 (5 bases). The germline V gene encodes CDR1 SGDLS and CDR2 YYNGEE. The V gene lost 3 bases and the J gene lost 1 base, with 7 bases spanning the gap. This CDR3 region has 14 residues. CDR3 region: CASSAGQNTGELFF. For the CDR3, the DNA is TGTGCCAGCAGCGCCGGACAGAACACCGGGGAGCTGTTTTTT.

The chain links TRBV7-9 to TRBJ2-1; unclear D gene. CDR1 and CDR2 from the germline V gene are SEHNR and FQNEAQ (reference sequence). Deletions cut 1 base from V and 3 bases from J, with 10 bases between. This CDR3 has 15 amino acids. The DNA of the CDR3 is TGTGCCAGCAGCTTAGGGCTAGATCGCTACAATGAGCAGTTCTTC. It is translated as CASSLGLDRYNEQFF.

The chain uses TRBV23-1 and TRBJ2-4, with D tentatively TRBD2 (6 bases). TRBV23-1 is identified as an open reading frame with a role that is uncertain. The V and J ends lost 5 bases and 0 bases respectively, with 17 bases between them. This CDR3 spans 17 amino acids. The DNA of the CDR3 is TGCGCCAGCAGTTCCCTCCGGGGGATGGTAGCCAAAAACATTCAGTACTTC. It encodes CASSSLRGMVAKNIQYF.

This clone appeared a few times. The V call is TRBV29-1, the J call TRBJ2-4, with a tentative D call TRBD1 (6 bases). CDR1 is SQVTM, CDR2 ANQGSEA, per germline. This CDR3 comprises 14 residues. V was pared by 3 bases and J by 1 base, with 10 bases between. The CDR3 DNA is TGCAGCGTTGACCCGAGGGGGGCCAAAAACATTCAGTACTTC. Its translation is CSVDPRGAKNIQYF.

This chain connects TRBV19 to TRBJ1-5, with D perhaps matching TRBD1 (5 bases). V lost 5 bases to trimming and J lost 1 base, with 9 bases between them. CDR1 and CDR2 from the germline V gene are LNHDA and SQIVND (reference sequence). This CDR3 region has 14 residues. CDR3 nucleotide sequence: TGTGCCAGTAGTCCAGGGATCAGCAATCAGCCCCAGCATTTT. Translated: CASSPGISNQPQHF.

A few counts support this clone. The CDR3 coding sequence is TGTGCCAGCAGTTACGAAGGCAGCGGAGGCTACACCTTC. Residues: CASSYEGSGGYTF. The gene calls are TRBV6-6 and TRBJ1-2; the D is unclear. In germline, CDR1 is MNHNY, CDR2 SVGAGI (reference sequence). The V end was cut by 2 bases, the J end by 8 bases, with 12 bases between. The CDR3 is 13 residues long.

This chain uses TRBV5-5 with TRBJ2-6; 7 bases fit TRBD1. The CDR3 is made up of 15 amino acids. Germline values: CDR1 SGHKS, CDR2 YYEKEE (reference sequence). The trim removed 4 bases at V and 2 bases at J, leaving 3 bases unmatched. CDR3 coding DNA: TGTGCCAGCAGCCTCCAGGGGGCTGGGGCCAACGTCCTGACTTTC. This codes for CASSLQGAGANVLTF.

The chain combines TRBV19 with TRBJ2-7; D is ambiguous. Germline V lookup: CDR1 LNHDA, CDR2 SQIVND (reference sequence). Trimming removed 6 bases at V and 9 bases at J, with 15 bases between. The CDR3 is 12 amino acids. The CDR3 bases are TGTGCCAGTAGATCTTTTAGAGCTCGGCAGTACTTC. This codes for CASRSFRARQYF.

This chain joins TRBV30 and TRBJ1-1; TRBD1 aligns across 11 bases. CDR1 is GTSNPN, CDR2 SVGIG, per germline (reference sequence). V shed 2 bases and J 4 bases; nucleotides not matched to a gene: 9. This CDR3 spans 16 amino acids. The CDR3 sequence is CAWSSGTGGIGTEAFF. The CDR3 coding sequence is TGTGCCTGGAGTTCCGGGACAGGGGGTATCGGCACTGAAGCTTTCTTT.

This clone appeared a few times. The chain links TRBV11-2 to TRBJ2-1, with D possibly TRBD1 on 5 matching bases. With 0 bases removed from V and 0 bases from J, the gap between germline ends came to 12 bases. Per germline, CDR1 SGHAT and CDR2 FQNNGV. This CDR3 region has 17 residues. The CDR3 protein is CASSLDGAFHSYNEQFF. CDR3 DNA sequence: TGTGCCAGCAGCTTAGATGGGGCCTTCCACTCCTACAATGAGCAGTTCTTC.

The V and J genes are TRBV5-1 and TRBJ2-7, with D maybe TRBD2 (5 bases). Germline lookup yields CDR1 SGHRS and CDR2 YFSETQ. The CDR3 contains 14 residues. V was clipped by 2 bases and J by 2 bases, with 11 bases between them. CDR3: CASSFPGSPYEQYF. In DNA form, the CDR3 reads TGCGCCAGCAGCTTCCCGGGATCACCCTACGAGCAGTACTTC.

Note on this clone: Other DNA sequences within the sample encode an identical CDR3. The V and J genes are TRBV20-1 and TRBJ1-1; no reliable D call. Trimming removed 0 bases from V and 6 bases from J, with 5 bases in between. The V gene's germline CDR1 is DFQATT and CDR2 SNEGSKA (reference sequence). The CDR3 has 11 residues. The DNA of the CDR3 is TGCAGTGCTAGAGATCGGGCTGAAGCTTTCTTT. It is translated as CSARDRAEAFF.

The sample holds a few counts of this clone. The gene calls are TRBV29-1 and TRBJ1-5; weak D call: TRBD1 (6 bases). V gave up 5 bases and J gave up 0 bases, with 14 bases separating them. This CDR3 contains 15 residues. Looked up from germline, CDR1 is SQVTM and CDR2 is ANQGSEA. CDR3: CSVSTGWNSNQPQHF. The CDR3 nucleotides read TGCAGCGTTTCTACAGGGTGGAATAGCAATCAGCCCCAGCATTTT.

V usage is TRBV28 and J usage is TRBJ1-1, with D unresolved. This CDR3 has 13 residues. Germline values: CDR1 MDHEN, CDR2 SYDVKM. V was shortened by 7 bases and J by 0 bases, with 9 bases between the two germline ends. The CDR3 sequence is CASTTGVNTEAFF. In DNA, the CDR3 is TGTGCCAGCACGACCGGGGTGAACACTGAAGCTTTCTTT.

V usage is TRBV19 and J usage is TRBJ2-1; D call uncertain. Trimming removed 1 base from V and 8 bases from J, with 3 bases in between. The CDR3 covers 11 residues. Germline-derived CDR1 and CDR2 are LNHDA and SQIVND (reference sequence). The CDR3 bases are TGTGCCAGTAGTATAGCTTATGAGCAGTTCTTC. This codes for CASSIAYEQFF.

This clone was observed a few times. The rearrangement joins TRBV28 to TRBJ1-5, with 10 bases aligning to TRBD1. Per the germline V gene, CDR1 is MDHEN and CDR2 is SYDVKM. J gave up 11 bases and V 4 bases, and 5 bases lay outside the gene matches. CDR3 length: 13 amino acids. Written as DNA, the CDR3 is TGTGCCAGCAGTTGGGACAGGGGTTTGGCCCAGCATTTT. This codes for CASSWDRGLAQHF.

Only a few counts were recorded for this clone. V gene TRBV6-1 combines with J gene TRBJ2-5, with a weak D call TRBD2 (5 bases). From germline, CDR1 is MNHNS and CDR2 SASEGT. The V gene lost 4 bases and the J gene lost 2 bases, with 5 bases spanning the gap. This CDR3 is 12 amino acids long. The CDR3: CASSGGQETQYF. In DNA, the CDR3 is TGTGCCAGCAGTGGCGGGCAAGAGACCCAGTACTTC.

This chain connects TRBV4-1 to TRBJ2-7; TRBD1 matches 9 bases. The CDR3 spans 15 residues. Trimming at V came to 5 bases and at J to 2 bases, leaving 7 bases not matched to a gene. Germline V gene data show CDR1 as MGHRA and CDR2 as YSYEKL. As DNA, the CDR3 is TGCGCCAGCAGCTATATCGGACAGGGGACCTACGAGCAGTACTTC. Residues: CASSYIGQGTYEQYF.

This clone has a handful of counts. CDR3 bases: TGCAGCGTTGAGAGGCGGGTTACAGATACGCAGTATTTT. Its protein is CSVERRVTDTQYF. The chain has TRBV29-1 and TRBJ2-3; possibly TRBD2 for D (5 bases). The CDR3 is 13 residues long. V lost 3 bases and J 3 bases, leaving 10 bases between the germline ends. Germline CDR1 is SQVTM and CDR2 is ANQGSEA.

This clone has a handful of counts. The CDR3 reads CSGIRDRGREQYF. CDR3 DNA: TGCAGCGGAATCCGGGACAGGGGCAGGGAGCAGTACTTC. The rearrangement links TRBV29-1 to TRBJ2-7, with TRBD1 identical over 10 bases. Germline CDR1 reads SQVTM; CDR2 reads ANQGSEA. There are 13 residues in the CDR3. J lost 7 bases, V lost 7 bases, and 10 bases had no gene match.

This clone has only a few counts. The V and J genes are TRBV27 and TRBJ1-1, with 8 bases aligning to TRBD1. The trim removed 5 bases at V and 6 bases at J, leaving 11 bases unmatched. Germline CDR1 and CDR2: MNHEY and SMNVEV (reference sequence). The CDR3 totals 15 residues. The CDR3 coding sequence is TGTGCCAGCAGTCCAGAGGTCGACAGGGGCCCTGAAGCTTTCTTT. Its protein is CASSPEVDRGPEAFF.

The V call is TRBV7-9, the J call TRBJ2-7, with 7 positions matching TRBD1. J lost 6 bases, V lost 4 bases, and 3 bases had no gene match. This CDR3 has 12 amino acids. CDR1 and CDR2 from the germline V gene are SEHNR and FQNEAQ (reference sequence). The DNA for the CDR3 is TGTGCCAGCAGCTCCGACAGGGTCGAGCAGTACTTC. This encodes CASSSDRVEQYF.

The V call is TRBV28, the J call TRBJ1-1, with 10 positions matching TRBD1. The germline V gene has CDR1 MDHEN and CDR2 SYDVKM. After removal of 5 bases from V and 3 bases from J, the junction contained 3 bases not matched to a gene. The CDR3 totals 14 residues. In DNA, the CDR3 is TGTGCCAGCAGTCCCGGGACAGGGGACACTGAAGCTTTCTTT. It encodes CASSPGTGDTEAFF.

This clone was detected once. The V call is TRBV5-4, the J call TRBJ1-2, with D possibly being TRBD1 (6 bases). V shed 3 bases and J shed 2 bases, with 17 bases lying between them. The CDR3 is made up of 16 amino acids. CDR1 is SGHNT, CDR2 YYREEE, per germline (reference sequence). Here the CDR3 reads CASSSLLQGRNYGYTF. CDR3 coding DNA: TGTGCCAGCAGCTCCCTTCTCCAGGGGCGCAACTATGGCTACACCTTC.

This clone was counted a few times. V gene TRBV30 combines with J gene TRBJ2-5, with 9 bases that match TRBD1. The CDR3 is 15 residues long. The germline V gene has CDR1 GTSNPN and CDR2 SVGIG (reference sequence). Losses at the gene ends were 1 base for V and 7 bases for J; bases not matched to a gene: 10. CDR3 amino acids: CAWSDGQGFPGTQYF. CDR3 bases: TGTGCCTGGAGTGACGGACAGGGGTTCCCGGGGACCCAGTACTTC.

In its sample, this clone was seen a few times. V is TRBV27 and J is TRBJ2-7, with D perhaps TRBD1 (6 bases). This CDR3 spans 15 amino acids. The V gene's germline CDR1 is MNHEY and CDR2 SMNVEV (reference sequence). V shed 2 bases and J shed 7 bases, with 18 bases lying between them. The CDR3 here is CASSLRPAGVREQYF. Written as DNA, the CDR3 is TGTGCCAGCAGTTTAAGGCCGGCAGGGGTTCGGGAGCAGTACTTC.

There are a few counts of this clone. V usage is TRBV7-6 and J usage is TRBJ2-3, with TRBD2 matching over 12 bases. The CDR3 spans 17 residues. J lost 6 bases, V lost 5 bases, and 12 bases had no gene match. Germline lookup yields CDR1 SGHVS and CDR2 FNYEAQ. Written as DNA, the CDR3 is TGTGCCAGCAGCACAAGGACTAGCGGGGTCCTTGGGGATACGCAGTATTTT. It is translated as CASSTRTSGVLGDTQYF.

The gene calls are TRBV19 and TRBJ2-3; 12 bases agree with TRBD2. The V segment lost 9 bases and the J segment 6 bases; nucleotides outside the gene matches: 4. In germline, CDR1 is LNHDA, CDR2 SQIVND (reference sequence). This CDR3 is 13 amino acids long. The CDR3 DNA follows: TGTGCCAGCAGACTAGCGGGAGCCGATACGCAGTATTTT. Residues: CASRLAGADTQYF.